What follows is one T cell receptor (beta chain) and its context. These data belong to a study of blood T cell repertoires in COVID-19. Trimming removed 6 bases from V and 7 bases from J, with 18 bases in between. Germline V lookup: CDR1 MDHEN, CDR2 SYDVKM. The CDR3 has 14 residues. In the study's own analysis: Using reference gene primer amplification, nucleated cell counts were estimated. Sequenced by immunoSEQ multiplex PCR; TCRdb stores in-frame clones only, minus some. That table gives V, J and clone size, and the DNA gave D and trimming. Counted here are 200,000 to 250,000 clones, just under 85% occurring once; the ten biggest clones make up approximately 8.1%.

This sequence was found in a woman aged 45-60 years with active or convalescent COVID-19. The chain uses TRBV28 and TRBJ1-2; D is possibly TRBD1 (5 bases). The sequenced sample consisted of peripheral blood. The CDR3 DNA follows: TGTGCCAGCAGCCAAGGACGGGAGAGGGGTGGCTACACCTTC. Protein: CASSQGRERGGYTF.